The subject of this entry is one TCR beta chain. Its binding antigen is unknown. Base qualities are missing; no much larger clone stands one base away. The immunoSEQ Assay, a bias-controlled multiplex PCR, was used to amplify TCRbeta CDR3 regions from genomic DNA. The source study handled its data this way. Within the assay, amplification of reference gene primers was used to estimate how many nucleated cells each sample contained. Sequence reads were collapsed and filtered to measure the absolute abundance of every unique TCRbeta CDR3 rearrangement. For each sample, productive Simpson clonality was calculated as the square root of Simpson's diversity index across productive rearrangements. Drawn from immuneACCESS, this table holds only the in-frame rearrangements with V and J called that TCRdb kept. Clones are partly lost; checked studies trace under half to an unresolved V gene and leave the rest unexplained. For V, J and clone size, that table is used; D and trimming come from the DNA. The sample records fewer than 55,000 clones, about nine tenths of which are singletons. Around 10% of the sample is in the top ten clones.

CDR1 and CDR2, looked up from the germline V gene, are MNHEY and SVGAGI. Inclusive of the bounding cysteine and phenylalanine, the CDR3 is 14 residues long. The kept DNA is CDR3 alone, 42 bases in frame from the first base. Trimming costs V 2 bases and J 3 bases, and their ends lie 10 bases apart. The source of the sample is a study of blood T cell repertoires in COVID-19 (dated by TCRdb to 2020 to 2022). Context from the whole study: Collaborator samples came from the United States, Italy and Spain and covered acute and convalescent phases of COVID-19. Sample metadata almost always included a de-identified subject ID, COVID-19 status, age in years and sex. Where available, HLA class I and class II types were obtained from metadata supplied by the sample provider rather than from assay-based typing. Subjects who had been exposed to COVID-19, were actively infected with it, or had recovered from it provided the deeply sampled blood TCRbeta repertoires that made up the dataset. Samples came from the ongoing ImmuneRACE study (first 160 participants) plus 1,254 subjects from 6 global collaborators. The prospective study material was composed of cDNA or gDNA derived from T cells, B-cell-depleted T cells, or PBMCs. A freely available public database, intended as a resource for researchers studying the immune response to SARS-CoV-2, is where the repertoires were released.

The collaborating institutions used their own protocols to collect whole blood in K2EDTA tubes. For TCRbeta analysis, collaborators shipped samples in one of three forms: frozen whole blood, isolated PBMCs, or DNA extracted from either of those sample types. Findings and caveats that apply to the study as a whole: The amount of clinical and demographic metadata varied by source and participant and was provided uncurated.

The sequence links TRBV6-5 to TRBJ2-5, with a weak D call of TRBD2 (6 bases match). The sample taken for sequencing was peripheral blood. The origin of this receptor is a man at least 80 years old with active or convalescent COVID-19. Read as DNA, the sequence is TGTGCCAGCAGTTACGGGGGGAATAAAGAGACCCAGTACTTC. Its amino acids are CASSYGGNKETQYF.